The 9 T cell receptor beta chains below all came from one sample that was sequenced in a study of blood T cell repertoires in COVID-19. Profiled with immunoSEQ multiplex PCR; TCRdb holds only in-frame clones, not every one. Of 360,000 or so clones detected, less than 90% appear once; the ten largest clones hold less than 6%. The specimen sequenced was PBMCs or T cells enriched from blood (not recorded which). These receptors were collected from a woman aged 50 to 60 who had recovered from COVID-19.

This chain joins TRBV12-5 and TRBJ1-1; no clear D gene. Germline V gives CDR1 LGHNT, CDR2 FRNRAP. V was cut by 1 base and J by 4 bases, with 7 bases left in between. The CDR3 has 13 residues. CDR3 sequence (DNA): TGTGCTAGTGGTTTGGCCGGGAGCACTGAAGCTTTCTTT. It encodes CASGLAGSTEAFF.

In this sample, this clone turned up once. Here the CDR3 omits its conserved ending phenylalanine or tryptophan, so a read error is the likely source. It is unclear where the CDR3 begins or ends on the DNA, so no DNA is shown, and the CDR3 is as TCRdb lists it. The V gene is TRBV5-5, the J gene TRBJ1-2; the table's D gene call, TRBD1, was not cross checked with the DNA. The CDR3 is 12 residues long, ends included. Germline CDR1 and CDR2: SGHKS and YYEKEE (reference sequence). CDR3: CASSLAGSDLEI.

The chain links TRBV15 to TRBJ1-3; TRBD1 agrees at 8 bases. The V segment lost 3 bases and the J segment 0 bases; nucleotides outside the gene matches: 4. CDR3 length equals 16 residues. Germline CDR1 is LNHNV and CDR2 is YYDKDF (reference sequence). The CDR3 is CATSSGTGGSGNTIYF. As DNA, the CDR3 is TGTGCCACCAGCAGCGGAACAGGGGGCTCTGGAAACACCATATATTTT.

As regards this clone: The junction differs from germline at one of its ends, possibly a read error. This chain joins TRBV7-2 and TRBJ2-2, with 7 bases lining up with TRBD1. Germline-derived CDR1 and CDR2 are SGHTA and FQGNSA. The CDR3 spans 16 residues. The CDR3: CASSLGGRGIIGQLFF. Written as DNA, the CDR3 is TGTGCCAGCAGCTTAGGGGGCAGGGGGATAATCGGGCAGCTGTTTTTT.

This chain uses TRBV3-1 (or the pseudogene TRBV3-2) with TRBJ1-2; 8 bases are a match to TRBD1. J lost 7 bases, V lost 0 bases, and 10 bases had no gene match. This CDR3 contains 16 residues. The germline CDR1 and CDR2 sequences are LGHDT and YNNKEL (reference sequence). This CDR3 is CASSQDVGDRGPGYTF. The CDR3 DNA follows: TGTGCCAGCAGCCAAGATGTTGGAGACAGGGGCCCTGGCTACACCTTC.

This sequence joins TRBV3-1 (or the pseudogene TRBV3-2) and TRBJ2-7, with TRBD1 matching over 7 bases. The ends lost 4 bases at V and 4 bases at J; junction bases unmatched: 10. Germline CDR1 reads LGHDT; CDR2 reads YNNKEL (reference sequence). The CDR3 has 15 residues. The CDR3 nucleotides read TGTGCCAGCAGCCCCACAGGGGACCCGAGATACGAGCAGTACTTC. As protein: CASSPTGDPRYEQYF.

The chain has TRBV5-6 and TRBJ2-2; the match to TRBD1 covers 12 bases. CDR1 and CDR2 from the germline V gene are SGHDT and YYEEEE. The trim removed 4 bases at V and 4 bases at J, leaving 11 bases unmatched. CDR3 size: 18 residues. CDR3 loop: CASSPLGRDRGPTGELFF. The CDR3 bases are TGTGCCAGCAGCCCTCTAGGCCGGGACAGGGGGCCCACCGGGGAGCTGTTTTTT.

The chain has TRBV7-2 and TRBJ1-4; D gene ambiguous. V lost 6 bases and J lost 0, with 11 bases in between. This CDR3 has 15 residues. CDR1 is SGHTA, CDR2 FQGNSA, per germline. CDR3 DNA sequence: TGTGCCAGCAGGTTTGTCGGAGCAACTAATGAAAAACTGTTTTTT. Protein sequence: CASRFVGATNEKLFF. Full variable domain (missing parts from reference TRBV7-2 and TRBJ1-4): GAGVSQSPSNKVTEKGKDVELRCDPISGHTALYWYRQSLGQGLEFLIYFQGNSAPDKSGLPSDRFSAERTGGSVSTLTIQRTQQEDSAVYLCASRFVGATNEKLFFGSGTQLSVL.

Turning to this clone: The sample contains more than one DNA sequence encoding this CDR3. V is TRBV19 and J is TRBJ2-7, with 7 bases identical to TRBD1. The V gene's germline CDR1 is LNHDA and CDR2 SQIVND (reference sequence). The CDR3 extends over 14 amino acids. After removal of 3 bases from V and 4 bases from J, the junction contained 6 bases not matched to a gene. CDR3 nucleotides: TGTGCCAGTAGTATTCGACAGGGAGCGTACGAGCAGTACTTC. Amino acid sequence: CASSIRQGAYEQYF.